This entry is about one TCR beta chain. As yet, its antigen is unknown. This entry is derived from a study of molecular identifiers for immune sequencing clone quantification. Findings of the study overall: Over 97% of effector molecules, but under 1% in naive cells, were held by clones with more than 20 RNA copies.

Bulk TCR libraries used previously described methods and listed TCR primers. One entry per CDR3 protein, called by TCRdb with MiXCR from the PCR reads. The sample includes about 500,000 distinct CDR3 sequences, about 26% of them seen just once. Source material for naive CD8 libraries was roughly 19,000 to 1,000,000 sorted cells, with 10%, 30% or 50% RNA. Isolation of naive CD8 T cells was achieved by sorting on a CD8+CD4-CCR7+CD45RA+ phenotype. This CDR3 has 17 amino acids. V was shortened by 3 bases and J by 3 bases, with 17 bases between the two germline ends. Germline CDR1 MGHRA, CDR2 YSYEKL. The TCR was taken from a human donor in good health. Some libraries in this study had Jurkat cell RNA spiked in. V is TRBV4-1 and J is TRBJ2-2; the D is unclear. The sample consisted of naive CD8+ T cells from blood, with Jurkat cell RNA spiked in. Indicated subset: FACS-sorted CD8+CD4-CCR7+CD45RA+ naive T cells. The DNA of the CDR3 is TGCGCCAGCAGCCATTACGCCGGCAAGTGGGACACCGGGGAGCTGTTTTTT. Translating gives CASSHYAGKWDTGELFF.